The T cell receptor (beta chain) described here comes from a study of blood T cell repertoires in COVID-19 (dated by TCRdb to about 2020). Turning to the overall study: The collaborator samples originated in the United States, Italy and Spain and spanned the acute and convalescent phases of COVID-19. The repertoires were released in a freely available public database meant as a resource for research on the immune response to SARS-CoV-2. The prospective study material was composed of cDNA or gDNA derived from T cells, B-cell-depleted T cells, or PBMCs. Sample metadata almost always included a de-identified subject ID, COVID-19 status, age in years and sex. Deeply sampled blood TCRbeta repertoires from subjects exposed to, actively infected with, or recovered from COVID-19 were included in the dataset. Where HLA class I and class II types were available, the types were taken from metadata supplied by the sample provider, not from assay-based typing. Samples were obtained from the ongoing ImmuneRACE study (first 160 participants) and from 1,254 subjects provided by 6 global collaborators. Findings and caveats that apply to the study as a whole: The quantity of clinical and demographic metadata differed by source and by participant and was supplied without curation.

Each collaborating institution followed its own protocols to collect whole blood in K2EDTA tubes. For TCRbeta analysis, collaborator samples were shipped as frozen whole blood, as isolated PBMCs, or as DNA extracted from either sample type. TCRbeta CDR3 regions were amplified from genomic DNA by means of the immunoSEQ Assay, a bias-controlled multiplex PCR. Under the source paper's analysis protocol: Within the assay, amplification of reference gene primers was used to estimate how many nucleated cells each sample contained. Sequence reads were collapsed and filtered to measure the absolute abundance of every unique TCRbeta CDR3 rearrangement. Productive Simpson clonality was computed per sample as the square root of Simpson's diversity index over productive rearrangements. Here the immuneACCESS table is served through TCRdb, limited to in-frame sequences with V and J called. Missing clones are a known gap in these copies; in checked studies unresolved V genes cover under half, and the rest lacks a known reason. V and J calls and clone size come straight from that table; D and trimming were deduced from the DNA. Present in this sample are over 65,000 clones, approximately 82% of which were seen just once. About 16% of the sample goes to the ten largest clones.

The germline V gene (reference sequence) provides CDR1 MNHNY and CDR2 SVGAGI. V is cut by 10 bases and J by 4 bases, and the space between the germline ends is 15 bases. Including cysteine and phenylalanine, the CDR3 has 13 amino acids. Solely the CDR3 DNA is kept, with 39 bases framed from the first base. Regarding this clone: This receptor's antigen is unknown. Qualities for individual bases were not recorded, and no much larger clone is one base off.

The source is a man older than 75 with active COVID-19. Sequenced material: peripheral blood. The chain was built from TRBV6-6 and TRBJ2-3; a tentative D match to TRBD1 spans 6 bases. The CDR3 in this case is CATRGSSADTQYF. The DNA sequence is as follows: TGTGCCACAAGGGGGAGTAGCGCAGATACGCAGTATTTT.